The 4 T cell receptor beta chains below come from one sample, sequenced in a study of T-cell reconstitution after alpha-beta-depleted transplantation in children. TCRbeta library construction was performed incorporating unique molecular identifiers. TCRdb used MiXCR to reprocess the PCR reads, holding one entry per CDR3 protein. The sample carries about 640,000 distinct CDR3 sequences, around a sixth recorded once. Here the sequenced sample was PBMCs from the stem cell graft donor, taken from the stem cell graft. The receptors were gathered from a human donor who donated a stem cell graft to a child with acute myeloid leukemia.

J is TRBJ2-5 and V is TRBV5-1, with TRBD2 matching 10 bases. V was pared by 3 bases and J by 5 bases, with 10 bases of the junction left unmatched. CDR3 length equals 16 residues. Germline-derived CDR1 and CDR2 are SGHRS and YFSETQ. The CDR3 coding sequence is TGCGCCAGCAGCTCCAAACTAGCGGGGCGAATTGAGACCCAGTACTTC. This gives the protein CASSSKLAGRIETQYF.

Ten or more counts support this clonotype. The rearrangement links TRBV20-1 to TRBJ2-7; TRBD1 might be the D (5 bases). The germline gives CDR1 DFQATT, CDR2 SNEGSKA (reference sequence). This CDR3 has 13 residues. The CDR3: CSADSSPLEEQYF. The CDR3 coding sequence is TGCAGCGCCGACAGCTCGCCTCTAGAAGAGCAGTACTTC.

The chain couples TRBV6-2 or TRBV6-3 to TRBJ2-3, with D perhaps matching TRBD2 (5 bases). Between the trimmed V and J ends, which lost 3 bases and 5 bases, there was a span of 12 bases. The germline CDR1 and CDR2 sequences are MNHEY and SVGEGT. CDR3 length equals 14 residues. In DNA, the CDR3 is TGTGCCAGCAGTTATTGGAGGTCAAGAGATACGCAGTATTTT. It translates to CASSYWRSRDTQYF.

This clonotype occurred many times. The chain links TRBV20-1 to TRBJ2-5, with D uncertain. V shed 6 bases and J shed 5 bases, with 16 bases lying between them. This CDR3 is 13 amino acids long. Germline lookup yields CDR1 DFQATT and CDR2 SNEGSKA (reference sequence). CDR3 DNA sequence: TGCAGTGCCCCCTCCATTCTCGGGGAGACCCAGTACTTC. As protein: CSAPSILGETQYF.